This T cell receptor (beta chain) derives from a study of shared clonotypes between healthy human individuals (dated by TCRdb to between 2020 and 2021). In the study overall: A couple of women and three men aged 18 to 49 years were included in the cohort. For each donor, three plates each were used for CD4 naive and CD4 memory, two plates were used for CD8 naive, and one plate was used for CD8 memory. The study deeply sequenced blood TCR repertoires of several healthy adults to estimate repertoire size and the extent of clonotype sharing between individuals. To increase sequencing depth and limit assay-specific biases, TCR repertoire library preparation and sequencing were carried out by different laboratories using diverse techniques. Leukapheresis yielded between about 0.94 and 9.5 billion PBMCs per donor.

V is pared back by 2 bases and J by 11 bases, with 15 bases lying between the germline termini. The germline V gene provides CDR1 KGHSH and CDR2 LQKENI. From cysteine to phenylalanine, the CDR3 is 13 amino acids long. The DNA shown is the 39-base CDR3, in frame from base 1. Using the deep immunoSEQ assay, multiplex PCR amplified TCR CDR3 regions from genomic DNA. Genomic DNA extracted from each cell subset was distributed evenly over all wells of several immunoSEQ 96-well plates, and each plate served as one replicate. For sorted subsets, each replicate PCR was loaded with about 0.2 ug genomic DNA, equivalent to some 31,000 T cell genomes. Purified libraries were quantified with a Qubit 3.0 fluorometer, sized on a Bioanalyzer 2100, and re-quantified with the KAPA Library Quantification kit. Every immunoSEQ 96-well plate was sequenced on a separate single-read 150-cycle Illumina NextSeq 550 flow cell. The authors' analysis ran thus. Because only junctional sequences without quality scores were contained in the immunoSEQ output, filtering matching that applied to full-length reads could not be performed. To assign V/J genes and CDR3, sequences were annotated against IMGT germline references using PyIR, a Python wrapper for IgBLAST v1.9. Reads were removed for weak V/J assignments (E-value above 1e-6), missing CDR3, stop codons, out-of-frame junctions, or ambiguous translated residues. V3J clonotypes were defined as sequences sharing an identical inferred V gene, J gene, and CDR3 amino acid sequence. The percentage overlap between two repertoires was calculated by dividing the number of shared unique clonotypes by the size of the smaller repertoire. Three approaches were used to assess repertoire richness: RTK rarefaction, the Chao1 estimator, and Recon v2.1 estimates of unobserved clonotypes. OLGA was used to compute generation probabilities for all TCRbeta clonotypes that the gDNA method yielded from a few donors. Imported from immuneACCESS, the table was reduced by TCRdb to in-frame sequences with V and J called. These copies leave out some clones; in studies compared against another copy, an unresolved V gene accounts for under half, and the cause of the remainder is not known. V and J calls and clone size come straight from that table; D and trimming were deduced from the DNA. The sample data list approximately 1.4 million clones, and 95% to 99% of these were observed just once. Roughly 0.4% of the sample rests with the top ten.

Healthy HIV-negative adults with no recently reported acute infections or vaccinations were included as donors. Every donor was a Caucasian adult residing in Nashville, Tennessee, USA. CD4+ T cells were enriched by magnetic negative selection; naive cells were then positively selected on CD45RA, and the negative fraction formed the memory subset. After blood collection by leukapheresis, PBMCs were isolated using Ficoll-Histopaque density gradient centrifugation and then cryopreserved in the vapor phase of liquid nitrogen. Analytical flow cytometry was used to check the purity and quantity of every magnetically sorted T cell population. Genomic DNA was isolated from every sorted fraction and measured by UV absorbance on a Nanodrop 2000c. On this clone: The antigen it binds to is not known. Base qualities are missing; no much larger clone stands one base away.

The investigation overall reported the following: Clonotypes shared by all four sorted-subset donors showed higher generation probabilities than non-shared clonotypes. Even with the large sequencing depth, rarefaction of the sorted-subset datasets indicated that sequencing was incomplete. The genetic and exposure-history diversity represented was limited by the small number of donors. Naive subsets generally had larger estimated clonotype richness than memory subsets. Approximately 5% of naive CD4, around 3.6% of naive CD8, around 2.3% of memory CD4, and around 0.42% of memory CD8 clonotypes were shared across a few donors. Pairwise subsampling indicated that sequencing depth was expected to affect the degree of clonotype sharing among donors. Sampling was restricted to blood, and TCR repertoires in tissue are likely to differ from TCR repertoires in blood.

The chain is encoded by TRBV18 joined to TRBJ1-1, with TRBD1 as a weak D call on 6 bases. The sample comprised naive CD4+ T cells sorted from blood. What the cell subset or site label conveys for this sample: CD45RA+ positively selected. This receptor was identified in a man aged 25-45 years in good health. The DNA sequence is as follows: TGTGCCAGCTCACCATCGGACAGAGCAGAGGCTTTCTTT. Its protein is CASSPSDRAEAFF.